Listed below are T cell receptor beta chains from one sample, sequenced in a study of T cells in Graves' hyperthyroidism and ophthalmopathy. TCRdb called the multiplex PCR reads again in MiXCR, with one record for every CDR3 protein. Found here are fewer than 350,000 distinct CDR3 sequences, 15% to 20% of them singletons; the top ten hold less than 20%. The sequenced sample consisted of blood. The receptors come from a woman in her forties with Graves' ophthalmopathy. CDR3s include the opening cysteine and the closing phenylalanine or tryptophan. Size tells how often a clone was seen (once, few, many) or the class of an expanded clone, and some rows leave it out.

J | V | size | CDR3
TRBJ1-5 | TRBV28 | many | CASSYSHRSGAQHF
TRBJ1-1 | TRBV12-3/TRBV12-4 | hyperexpanded | CASRAGGPNTEAFF
TRBJ2-5 | TRBV29-1 | many | CSVAAGAETQYF
TRBJ2-5 | TRBV20-1 | many | CSARPGGETQYF
TRBJ1-2 | TRBV5-1 | many | CASSMRSGYGYTF
TRBJ1-1 | TRBV7-9 | many | CASSFFLQGDTEAFF
TRBJ2-5 | TRBV28 | NA | CATLRTGRQETQYF
TRBJ2-7 | TRBV6-1 | many | CASSLTGTAAYEQYF
TRBJ1-1 | TRBV6-1 | many | CASSTWDRGHPEAFF
TRBJ2-5 | TRBV5-1 | many | CASSRGLQETQYF
TRBJ2-7 | TRBV20-1 | many | CSARGHSSYEQYF
TRBJ1-2 | TRBV12-3/TRBV12-4 | NA | CASSLSTGVSGYTF
TRBJ1-5 | TRBV6-5 | many | CASSYSTGLNQPQHF
TRBJ2-5 | TRBV12-5 | many | CASAVRRTSGRNETQYF
TRBJ1-2 | TRBV12-3/TRBV12-4 | NA | CASSPPTPNYGYTF
TRBJ2-6 | TRBV6-2/TRBV6-3 | many | CASSSSGTRVSGANVLTF
TRBJ2-2 | TRBV5-1 | many | CASSLAGTNTGELFF
TRBJ1-2 | TRBV6-1 | NA | CASRSGNSGYTF
TRBJ1-3 | TRBV28 | NA | CASGGLGNTIYF
TRBJ1-5 | TRBV19 | many | CASSREGGQPQHF
TRBJ2-5 | TRBV7-8 | many | CASSSTADPQETQYF
TRBJ2-2 | TRBV28 | once | CASSAILLSSGELFF
TRBJ1-1 | TRBV12-3/TRBV12-4 | many | CASSIKGQLTEAFF
TRBJ2-7 | TRBV6-5 | many | CASSTSELGEQYF
TRBJ2-4 | TRBV7-9 | many | CASSLATSSLKNIQYF
TRBJ1-2 | TRBV4-3 | many | CASSLDRSYGYTF
TRBJ1-2 | TRBV11-2 | many | CASRLNSETTYGYTF
TRBJ1-1 | TRBV6-2/TRBV6-3 | many | CASSYSWGVNTEAFF
TRBJ1-5 | TRBV19 | NA | CASSSDRFGQPQHF
TRBJ2-2 | TRBV15 | many | CATSRNRGELFF
TRBJ2-7 | TRBV28 | many | CASSPHHRARSEQYF
TRBJ2-5 | TRBV7-3 | once | CASSLHGGEETQYF
TRBJ2-2 | TRBV3-1 | NA | CASSRPQGARGELFF
TRBJ2-7 | TRBV6-2/TRBV6-3 | NA | CASSYPDAYEQYF
TRBJ2-5 | TRBV6-5 | few | CASIQELSETQYF
TRBJ2-5 | TRBV27 | many | CASSLRDPRSVRTQYF
TRBJ1-1 | TRBV12-3/TRBV12-4 | NA | CASSFFRGTEAFF
TRBJ2-7 | TRBV29-1 | NA | CSVWDPGEQYF
TRBJ1-1 | TRBV12-3/TRBV12-4 | NA | CASSPLSTGEGTEAFF
TRBJ2-7 | TRBV6-1 | many | CASSEALPRIGVYEQYF